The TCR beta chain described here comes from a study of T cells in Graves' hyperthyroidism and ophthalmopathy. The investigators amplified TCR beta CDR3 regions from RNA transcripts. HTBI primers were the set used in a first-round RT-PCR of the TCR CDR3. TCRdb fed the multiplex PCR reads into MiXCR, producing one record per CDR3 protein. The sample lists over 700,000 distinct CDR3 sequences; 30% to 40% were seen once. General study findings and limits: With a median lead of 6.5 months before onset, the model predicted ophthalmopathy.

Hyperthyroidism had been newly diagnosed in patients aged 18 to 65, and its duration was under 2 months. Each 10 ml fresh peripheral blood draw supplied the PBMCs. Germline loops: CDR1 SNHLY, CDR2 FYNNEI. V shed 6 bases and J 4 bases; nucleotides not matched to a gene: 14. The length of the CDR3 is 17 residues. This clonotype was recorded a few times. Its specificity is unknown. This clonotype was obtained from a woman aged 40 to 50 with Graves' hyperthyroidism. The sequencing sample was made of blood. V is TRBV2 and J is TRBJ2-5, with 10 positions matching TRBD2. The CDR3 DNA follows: TGTGCCAGCAGACCCATTCTCGGAGCGGGGGGGGGAGAGACCCAGTACTTC. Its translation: CASRPILGAGGGETQYF. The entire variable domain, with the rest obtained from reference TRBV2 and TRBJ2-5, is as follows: EPEVTQTPSHQVTQMGQEVILRCVPISNHLYFYWYRQILGQKVEFLVSFYNNEISEKSEIFDDQFSVERPDGSNFTLKIRSTKLEDSAMYFCASRPILGAGGGETQYFGPGTRLLVL.